The rows below give T cell receptor beta chains drawn from one sample of a study of T cell repertoires in cytomegalovirus infection. Their recognized antigens are unknown. TCRdb re-derived calls from the reads in MiXCR, one entry per CDR3 protein. The table has 70,000 to 95,000 distinct CDR3 sequences, about 29% seen once. Specimen: CD8+ T cells from cultured PBMCs, collected from culture after CMV antigen stimulation. The receptors here all came from a human donor in good health (CMV status not recorded). Some clones in this sample may be carry-over from other donors' samples. Each CDR3 is given with its conserved first and last residue. Each record gives: D gene, J gene, V gene, clone size, CDR3 DNA, CDR3 protein. The D gene is left open where the match is weak. Part of the rows lack a size; the others show once, few, many or a class for expanded clones.

d_call: .
j_call: TRBJ1-1
v_call: TRBV7-8
clone_size: many
cdr3_nt: TGTGCCAGCAGCTATGTCCTTGGAGGGAACACTGAAGCTTTCTTT
cdr3_aa: CASSYVLGGNTEAFF

d_call: .
j_call: TRBJ2-3
v_call: TRBV7-2
clone_size: many
cdr3_nt: TGTGCCAGCAGCTTAGGAGAGGGAGATACGCAGTATTTT
cdr3_aa: CASSLGEGDTQYF

d_call: TRBD2
j_call: TRBJ2-1
v_call: TRBV19
clone_size: .
cdr3_nt: TGTGCCAGTAGTGTGCCGGGACTAGGTCCCAATGAGCAGTTCTTC
cdr3_aa: CASSVPGLGPNEQFF

d_call: TRBD2
j_call: TRBJ2-7
v_call: TRBV2
clone_size: many
cdr3_nt: TGTGCCAGCAGTGACGAAGACACCCCGGGACTAGCTTCTTCCTACGAGCAGTACTTC
cdr3_aa: CASSDEDTPGLASSYEQYF

d_call: .
j_call: TRBJ2-3
v_call: TRBV19
clone_size: many
cdr3_nt: TGTGCCAGTAGTATAGGAGGAGGGTTGGCGTCGCAGTATTTT
cdr3_aa: CASSIGGGLASQYF

d_call: TRBD2
j_call: TRBJ2-3
v_call: TRBV19
clone_size: few
cdr3_nt: TGTGCCAGTAGTATCGGACTAGCCCGCACAGATACGCAGTATTTT
cdr3_aa: CASSIGLARTDTQYF

d_call: .
j_call: TRBJ1-1
v_call: TRBV28
clone_size: few
cdr3_nt: TGTGCCAGCAGTCCGAGGGGGGCCGCGAACACTGAAGCTTTCTTT
cdr3_aa: CASSPRGAANTEAFF

d_call: .
j_call: TRBJ1-1
v_call: TRBV7-6
clone_size: few
cdr3_nt: TGTGCCAGCAGCCCCGGCGAAATGGCTGAAGCTTTCTTT
cdr3_aa: CASSPGEMAEAFF

d_call: .
j_call: TRBJ1-1
v_call: TRBV6-5
clone_size: many
cdr3_nt: TGTGCCAGCAGCCCCCTGGGGGGGGCGGTGTACACTGAAGCTTTCTTT
cdr3_aa: CASSPLGGAVYTEAFF

d_call: .
j_call: TRBJ1-2
v_call: TRBV12-3/TRBV12-4
clone_size: .
cdr3_nt: TGTGCCAGCAGTTGGACGGAAAACTATGGCTACACCTTC
cdr3_aa: CASSWTENYGYTF